This T cell receptor beta chain was obtained from a study of CD8+CD57+ T cells in acquired aplastic anemia (dated by TCRdb to 2016 to 2018). Background for the entire study: A mean of about 3.2 ug of DNA, ranging from roughly 0.18 to 30 ug, was extracted from sorted CD4+ and CD8+ cells. Mean read counts for healthy donor samples were approximately 10 million for CD4+ cells and some 12 million for CD8+ cells.

In regard to this clonotype: This clone's antigen is unknown. No clone much larger than this one lies a single base away; base qualities are absent.

Genomic DNA was used as template for profiling of TCR beta VDJ combinations and CDR3 sequences. An Illumina HiSeq 2000 was the platform used for TCR repertoire sequencing. In the original analysis: TRBV/TRBJ rearrangement plots, CDR3 size and DJ length profiles, and Simpson's diversity index were used to assess repertoires. The most abundant DNA sequence in the deep sequencing data was defined as the immunodominant clone. CDR3 amino acid sequences were checked for sharing across subjects and were also compared against the VDJdb database and published repertoires. TCRdb trimmed public reads at Q25 via fastp, called clones via MiXCR and kept in-frame beta chains. Rows with a matching CDR3 protein are joined into one entry that keeps the most common DNA and genes. The V and J calls follow TCRdb's processing rather than the paper's. The sample includes 350,000 to 450,000 distinct CDR3 sequences, with roughly 68% observed a single time. The top ten clonotypes cover 3% to 5% of the sample.

The study deep-sequenced TCR repertoires of sorted CD4+ and CD8+ blood T cells from severe aplastic anemia patients and healthy subjects. Ficoll-Paque density gradient centrifugation was used to isolate peripheral blood mononuclear cells. CD4+ and CD8+ T cells were sorted by FACS or magnetic beads before DNA extraction. What the work shows at the level of the full study, not this receptor alone: Although twenty-nine CD8+ CDR3 sequences were shared by patients and controls, these sequences appeared highly expressed in patients and within the immunodominant clones of patients. Between patients and healthy controls, no significant difference in CD8+ Simpson's diversity was found (P=0.060).

Sequenced: sorted CD4+, CD8+, or CD8+CD57+ T cells (not recorded which) from PBMCs. The clonotype was recovered from a human donor in good health, serving as a control.

The DNA is as follows: TGTGCCACCAGTGAGGGGGCAGGGGATCAGCCCCAGCATTTT. The translation is CATSEGAGDQPQHF. The V and J segments used are TRBV24-1 and TRBJ1-5, with a weak D call of TRBD1 (6 bases match). Sequences KGHDR (CDR1) and SFDVKD (CDR2) are obtained from the germline V gene. Deletion took 4 bases off V and 5 bases off J, with a span of 11 bases between the germline ends. The CDR3 goes from the cysteine to the phenylalanine over 14 residues. Just CDR3 DNA is preserved here, 42 bases in frame from base 1.